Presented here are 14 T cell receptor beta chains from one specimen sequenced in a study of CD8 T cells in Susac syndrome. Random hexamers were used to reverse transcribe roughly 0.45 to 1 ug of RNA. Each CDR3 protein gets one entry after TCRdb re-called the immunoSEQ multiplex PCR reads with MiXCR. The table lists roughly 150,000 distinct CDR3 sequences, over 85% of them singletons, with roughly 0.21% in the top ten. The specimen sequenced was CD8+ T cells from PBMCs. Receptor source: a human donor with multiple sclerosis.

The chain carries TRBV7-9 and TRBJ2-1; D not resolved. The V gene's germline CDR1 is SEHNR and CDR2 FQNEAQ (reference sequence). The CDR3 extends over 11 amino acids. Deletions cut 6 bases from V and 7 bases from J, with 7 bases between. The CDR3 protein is CASRDVNEQFF. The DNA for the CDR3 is TGTGCCAGCAGGGACGTGAATGAGCAGTTCTTC.

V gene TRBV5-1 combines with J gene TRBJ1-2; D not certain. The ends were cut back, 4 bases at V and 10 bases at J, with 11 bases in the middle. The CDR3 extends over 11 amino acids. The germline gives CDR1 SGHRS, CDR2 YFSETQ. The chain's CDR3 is CASSTGPYYTF. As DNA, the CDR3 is TGCGCCAGCAGCACCGGACCCTACTACACCTTC.

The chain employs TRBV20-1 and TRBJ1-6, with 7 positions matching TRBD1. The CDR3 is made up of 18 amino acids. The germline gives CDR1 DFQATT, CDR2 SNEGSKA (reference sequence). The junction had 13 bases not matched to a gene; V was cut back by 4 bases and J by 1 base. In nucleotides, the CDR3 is TGCAGTGCTACCTCCGCGGCTAAACAGGGGTCCTATAATTCACCCCTCCACTTT. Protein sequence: CSATSAAKQGSYNSPLHF.

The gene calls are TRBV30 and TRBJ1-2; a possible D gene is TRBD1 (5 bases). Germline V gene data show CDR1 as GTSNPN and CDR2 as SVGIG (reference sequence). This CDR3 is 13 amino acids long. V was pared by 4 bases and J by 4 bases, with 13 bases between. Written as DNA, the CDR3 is TGTGCCTGGAAGTCAGGGTCCTTCTATGGCTACACCTTC. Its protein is CAWKSGSFYGYTF.

The CDR3, as DNA: TGTGCCAGCAGCCTGTCAAGGGACAGGGAGTATGGCTACACCTTC. The encoded protein is CASSLSRDREYGYTF. V usage is TRBV5-4 and J usage is TRBJ1-2; TRBD1 agrees at 9 bases. Trimming cost V 4 bases and J 5 bases; bases outside gene matches: 9. Germline CDR1 and CDR2: SGHNT and YYREEE (reference sequence). The CDR3 consists of 15 residues.

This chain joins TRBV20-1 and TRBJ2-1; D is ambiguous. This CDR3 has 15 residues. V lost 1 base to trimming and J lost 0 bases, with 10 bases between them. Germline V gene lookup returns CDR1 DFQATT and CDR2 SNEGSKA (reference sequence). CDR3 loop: CSARVTTSSYNEQFF. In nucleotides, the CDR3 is TGCAGTGCTAGAGTAACGACGAGCTCCTACAATGAGCAGTTCTTC.

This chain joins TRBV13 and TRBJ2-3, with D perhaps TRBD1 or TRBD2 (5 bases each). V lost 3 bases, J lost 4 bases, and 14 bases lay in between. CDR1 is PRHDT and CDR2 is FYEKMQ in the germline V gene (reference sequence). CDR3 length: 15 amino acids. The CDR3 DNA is TGTGCCAGCAGCTTGTTCACGAGAGGGGCAGATACGCAGTATTTT. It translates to CASSLFTRGADTQYF.

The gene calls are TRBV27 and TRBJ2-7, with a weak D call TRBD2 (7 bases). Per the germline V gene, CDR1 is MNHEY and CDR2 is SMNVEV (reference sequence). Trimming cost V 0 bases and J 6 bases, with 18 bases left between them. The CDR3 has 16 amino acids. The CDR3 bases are TGTGCCAGCAGTTTATCAGCAGGGGAGGGTTACTCCGAGCAGTACTTC. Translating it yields CASSLSAGEGYSEQYF.

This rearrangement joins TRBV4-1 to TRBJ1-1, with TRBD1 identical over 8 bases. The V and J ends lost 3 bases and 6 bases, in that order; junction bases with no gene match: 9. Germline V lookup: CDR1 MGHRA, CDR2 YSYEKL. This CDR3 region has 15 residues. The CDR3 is CASSHRQGNFAEAFF. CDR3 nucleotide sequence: TGCGCCAGCAGCCACCGACAGGGGAACTTTGCTGAAGCTTTCTTT.

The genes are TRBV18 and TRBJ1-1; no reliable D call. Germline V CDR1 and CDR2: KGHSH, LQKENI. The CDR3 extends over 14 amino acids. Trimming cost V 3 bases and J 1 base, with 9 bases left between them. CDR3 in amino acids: CASSPSSKNTEAFF. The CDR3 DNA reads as TGTGCCAGCTCACCCTCATCGAAGAACACTGAAGCTTTCTTT. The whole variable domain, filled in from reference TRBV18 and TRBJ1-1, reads NAGVMQNPRHLVRRRGQEARLRCSPMKGHSHVYWYRQLPEEGLKFMVYLQKENIIDESGMPKERFSAEFPKEGPSILRIQQVVRGDSAAYFCASSPSSKNTEAFFGQGTRLTVV.

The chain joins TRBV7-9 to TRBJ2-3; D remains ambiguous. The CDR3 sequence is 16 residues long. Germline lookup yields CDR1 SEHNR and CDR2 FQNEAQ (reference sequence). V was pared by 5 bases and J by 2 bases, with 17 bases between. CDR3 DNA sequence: TGTGCCAGCAGCGGGCAGACTCCTCCGGTCACAGATACGCAGTATTTT. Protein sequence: CASSGQTPPVTDTQYF. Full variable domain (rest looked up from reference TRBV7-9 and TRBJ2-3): DTGVSQNPRHKITKRGQNVTFRCDPISEHNRLYWYRQTLGQGPEFLTYFQNEAQLEKSRLLSDRFSAERPKGSFSTLEIQRTEQGDSAMYLCASSGQTPPVTDTQYFGPGTRLTVL.

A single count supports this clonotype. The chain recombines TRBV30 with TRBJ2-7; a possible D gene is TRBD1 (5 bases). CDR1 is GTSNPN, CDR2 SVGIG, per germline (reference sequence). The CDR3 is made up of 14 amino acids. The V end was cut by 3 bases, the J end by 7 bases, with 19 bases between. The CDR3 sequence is CAWSGLGPSGEQYF. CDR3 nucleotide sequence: TGTGCCTGGAGCGGCCTGGGGCCGTCCGGGGAGCAGTACTTC. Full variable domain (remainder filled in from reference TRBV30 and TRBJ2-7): SQTIHQWPATLVQPVGSPLSLECTVEGTSNPNLYWYRQAAGRGLQLLFYSVGIGQISSEVPQNLSASRPQDRQFILSSKKLLLSDSGFYLCAWSGLGPSGEQYFGPGTRLTVT.

The CDR3 DNA reads as TGTGCCTGGAGGAAGGACAGGGAGGGGGCAACTAATGAAAAACTGTTTTTT. Residues: CAWRKDREGATNEKLFF. J is TRBJ1-4 and V is TRBV30, with 8 bases that match TRBD1. Germline-derived CDR1 and CDR2 are GTSNPN and SVGIG (reference sequence). The CDR3 spans 17 residues. V trimming: 3 bases; J trimming: 0 bases; junction bases outside the gene matches: 9.

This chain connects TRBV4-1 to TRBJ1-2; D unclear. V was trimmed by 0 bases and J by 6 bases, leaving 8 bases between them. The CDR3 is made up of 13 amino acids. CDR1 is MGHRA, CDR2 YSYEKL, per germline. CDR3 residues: CASSQDPGDGYTF. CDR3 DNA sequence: TGCGCCAGCAGCCAAGATCCTGGGGATGGCTACACCTTC.